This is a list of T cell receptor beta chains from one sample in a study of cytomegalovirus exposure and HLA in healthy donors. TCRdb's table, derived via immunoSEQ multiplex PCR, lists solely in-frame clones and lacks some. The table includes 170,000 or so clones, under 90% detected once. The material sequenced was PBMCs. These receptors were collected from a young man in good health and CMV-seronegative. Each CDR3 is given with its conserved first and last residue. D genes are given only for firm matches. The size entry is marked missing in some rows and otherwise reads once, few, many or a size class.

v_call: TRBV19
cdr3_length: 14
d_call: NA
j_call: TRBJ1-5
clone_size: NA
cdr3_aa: CASTGGYGNQPQHF
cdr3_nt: TGTGCCAGTACGGGGGGCTATGGCAATCAGCCCCAGCATTTT

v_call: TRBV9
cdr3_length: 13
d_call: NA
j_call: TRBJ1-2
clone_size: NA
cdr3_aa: CASSLQGHYGYTF
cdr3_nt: TGTGCCAGCAGCTTACAGGGTCACTATGGCTACACCTTC

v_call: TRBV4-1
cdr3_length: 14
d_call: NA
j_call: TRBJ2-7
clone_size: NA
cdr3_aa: CASSLPAASYEQYF
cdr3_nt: TGCGCCAGCAGCCTACCGGCGGCGTCCTACGAGCAGTACTTC

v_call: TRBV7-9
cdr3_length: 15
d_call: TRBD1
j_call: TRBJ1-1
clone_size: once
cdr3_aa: CASSPRQGLNTEAFF
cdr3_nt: TGTGCCAGCAGCCCACGACAGGGGTTGAACACTGAAGCTTTCTTT

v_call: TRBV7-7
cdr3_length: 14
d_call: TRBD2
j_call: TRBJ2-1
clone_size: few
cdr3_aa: CASSLGLASNEQFF
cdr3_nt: TGTGCCAGCAGCTTGGGACTAGCGAGCAATGAGCAGTTCTTC

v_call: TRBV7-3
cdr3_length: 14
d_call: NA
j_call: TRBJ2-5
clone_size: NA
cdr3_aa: CASRCTRGQETQYF
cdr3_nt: TGTGCCAGCAGATGCACTAGAGGCCAAGAGACCCAGTACTTC

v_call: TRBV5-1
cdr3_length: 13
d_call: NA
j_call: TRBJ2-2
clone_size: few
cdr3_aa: CASSLAGTGELFF
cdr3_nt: TGCGCCAGCAGCTTGGCAGGAACCGGGGAGCTGTTTTTT

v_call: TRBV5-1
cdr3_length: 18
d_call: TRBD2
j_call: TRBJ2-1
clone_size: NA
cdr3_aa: CASSFLYGGRGAYNEQFF
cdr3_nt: TGCGCCAGCAGCTTTTTGTACGGCGGGAGGGGGGCCTACAATGAGCAGTTCTTC

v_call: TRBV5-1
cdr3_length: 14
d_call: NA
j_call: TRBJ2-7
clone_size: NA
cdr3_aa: CASSLGGQSYEQYF
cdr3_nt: TGCGCCAGCAGCTTGGGAGGCCAGTCCTACGAGCAGTACTTC

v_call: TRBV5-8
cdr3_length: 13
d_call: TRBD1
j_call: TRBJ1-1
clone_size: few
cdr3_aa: CASSPDRAVEAFF
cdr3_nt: TGTGCCAGCAGCCCCGACAGGGCGGTTGAAGCTTTCTTT

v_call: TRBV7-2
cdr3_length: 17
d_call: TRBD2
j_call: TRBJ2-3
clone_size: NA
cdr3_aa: CASTLGASGRLVDTQYF
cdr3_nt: TGTGCCAGCACCCTGGGGGCTAGCGGGAGACTGGTAGATACGCAGTATTTT

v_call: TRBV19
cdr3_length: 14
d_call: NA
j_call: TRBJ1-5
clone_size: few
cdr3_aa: CAIATGDSNQPQHF
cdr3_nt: TGTGCCATTGCAACAGGAGATAGCAATCAGCCCCAGCATTTT

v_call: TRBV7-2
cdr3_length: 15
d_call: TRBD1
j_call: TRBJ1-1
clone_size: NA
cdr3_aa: CASSLAAGGVTEAFF
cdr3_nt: TGTGCCAGCAGCTTAGCGGCAGGGGGCGTCACTGAAGCTTTCTTT

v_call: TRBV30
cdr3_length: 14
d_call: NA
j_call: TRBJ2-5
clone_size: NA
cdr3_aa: CAWARGGTQETQYF
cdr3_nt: TGTGCCTGGGCGAGGGGGGGAACCCAAGAGACCCAGTACTTC

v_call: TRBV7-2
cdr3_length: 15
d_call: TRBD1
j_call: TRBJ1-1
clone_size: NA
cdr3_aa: CASSLEGQGGGEAFF
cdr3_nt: TGTGCCAGCAGCTTAGAGGGACAGGGCGGCGGCGAAGCTTTCTTT

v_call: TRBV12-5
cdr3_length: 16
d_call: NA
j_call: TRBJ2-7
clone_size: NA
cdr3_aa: CASGAPLGQSSYEQYF
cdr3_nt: TGTGCTAGTGGTGCCCCCCTGGGGCAATCCTCCTACGAGCAGTACTTC

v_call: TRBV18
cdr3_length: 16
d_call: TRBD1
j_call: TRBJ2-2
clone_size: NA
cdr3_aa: CASSPQGATNTGELFF
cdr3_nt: TGTGCCAGCTCACCCCAGGGGGCGACGAACACCGGGGAGCTGTTTTTT

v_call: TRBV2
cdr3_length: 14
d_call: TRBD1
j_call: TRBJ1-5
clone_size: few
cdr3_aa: CASNRQGVNQPQHF
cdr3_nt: TGTGCCAGCAATAGACAGGGGGTGAATCAGCCCCAGCATTTT

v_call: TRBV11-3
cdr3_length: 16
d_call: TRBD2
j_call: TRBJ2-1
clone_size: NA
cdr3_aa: CASAPRRTSGMNEQFF
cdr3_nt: TGTGCCAGCGCCCCTCGAAGGACTAGCGGGATGAATGAGCAGTTCTTC

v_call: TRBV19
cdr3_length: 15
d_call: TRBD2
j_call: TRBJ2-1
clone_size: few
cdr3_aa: CASIPTSGPYNEQFF
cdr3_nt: TGTGCCAGTATCCCGACTAGCGGTCCCTACAATGAGCAGTTCTTC

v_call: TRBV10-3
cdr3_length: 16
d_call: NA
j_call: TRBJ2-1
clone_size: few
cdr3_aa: CAISGFLEMGPHEQFF
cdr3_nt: TGTGCCATCAGTGGGTTCCTAGAGATGGGGCCCCATGAGCAGTTCTTC

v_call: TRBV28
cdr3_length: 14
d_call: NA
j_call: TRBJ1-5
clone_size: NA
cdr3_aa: CASSLSALDQPQHF
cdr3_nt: TGTGCCAGCAGTTTATCAGCGCTTGATCAGCCCCAGCATTTT

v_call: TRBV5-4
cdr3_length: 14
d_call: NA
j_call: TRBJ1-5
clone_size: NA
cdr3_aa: CASSWGGGNQPQHF
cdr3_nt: TGTGCCAGCAGCTGGGGAGGGGGCAATCAGCCCCAGCATTTT

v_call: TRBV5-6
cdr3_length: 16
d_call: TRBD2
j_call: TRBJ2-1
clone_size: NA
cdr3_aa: CASSWASGGPYNEQFF
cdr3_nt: TGTGCCAGCAGCTGGGCTAGCGGGGGGCCCTACAATGAGCAGTTCTTC

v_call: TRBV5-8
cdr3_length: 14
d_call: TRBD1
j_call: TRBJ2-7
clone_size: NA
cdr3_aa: CASSLVYRGHEQYF
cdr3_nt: TGTGCCAGCAGCTTGGTGTACAGGGGCCACGAGCAGTACTTC

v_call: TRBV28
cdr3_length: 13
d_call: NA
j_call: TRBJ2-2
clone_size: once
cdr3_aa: CAPPGAYTGELFF
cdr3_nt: TGTGCCCCCCCTGGGGCGTACACCGGGGAGCTGTTTTTT

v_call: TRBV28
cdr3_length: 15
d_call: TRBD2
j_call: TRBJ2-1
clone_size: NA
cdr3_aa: CASLLAGGIYNEQFF
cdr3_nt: TGTGCCAGTCTACTAGCGGGGGGCATATACAATGAGCAGTTCTTC

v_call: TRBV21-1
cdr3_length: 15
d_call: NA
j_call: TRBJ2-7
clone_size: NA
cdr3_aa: CASSTPLQEVYEQYF
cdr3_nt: TGTGCCAGCAGCACCCCCCTTCAAGAGGTCTACGAGCAGTACTTC

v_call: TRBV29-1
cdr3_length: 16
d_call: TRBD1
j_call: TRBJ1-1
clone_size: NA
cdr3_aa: CSVPGQGALWNTEAFF
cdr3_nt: TGCAGCGTGCCGGGACAGGGGGCTCTTTGGAACACTGAAGCTTTCTTT

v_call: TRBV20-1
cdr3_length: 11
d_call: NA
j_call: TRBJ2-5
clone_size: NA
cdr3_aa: CSARDKRTQYF
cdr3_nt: TGCAGTGCTAGAGATAAGCGGACCCAGTACTTC

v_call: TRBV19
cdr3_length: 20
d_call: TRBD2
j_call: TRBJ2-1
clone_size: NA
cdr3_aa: CASSYLPGTSGGPTYNEQFF
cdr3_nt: TGTGCCAGTAGCTACCTCCCCGGGACTAGCGGGGGGCCTACCTACAATGAGCAGTTCTTC

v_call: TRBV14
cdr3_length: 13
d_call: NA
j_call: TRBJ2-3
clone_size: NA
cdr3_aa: CASSQGLWDTQYF
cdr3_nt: TGTGCCAGCAGCCAGGGGCTCTGGGATACGCAGTATTTT

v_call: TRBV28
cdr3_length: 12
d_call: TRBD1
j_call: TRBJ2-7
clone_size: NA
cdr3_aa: CASTAGGYEQYF
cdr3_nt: TGTGCCAGCACCGCAGGGGGATACGAGCAGTACTTC

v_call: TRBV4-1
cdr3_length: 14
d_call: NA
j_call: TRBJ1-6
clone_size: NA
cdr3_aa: CASSPAGLDSPLHF
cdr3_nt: TGCGCCAGCAGCCCGGCGGGGTTGGATTCACCCCTCCACTTT

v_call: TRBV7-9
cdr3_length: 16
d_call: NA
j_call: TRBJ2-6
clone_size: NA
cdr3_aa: CASSLIIGAGANVLTF
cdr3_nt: TGTGCCAGCAGCTTAATTATAGGGGCTGGGGCCAACGTCCTGACTTTC

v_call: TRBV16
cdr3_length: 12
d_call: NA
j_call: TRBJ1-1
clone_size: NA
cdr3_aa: CASSPPGLEAFF
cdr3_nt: TGTGCCAGCAGCCCACCGGGACTGGAAGCTTTCTTT

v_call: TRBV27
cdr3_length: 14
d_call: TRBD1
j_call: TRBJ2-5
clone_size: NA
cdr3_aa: CASSSLGGSETQYF
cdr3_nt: TGTGCCAGCAGTTCCTTAGGGGGCTCCGAGACCCAGTACTTC

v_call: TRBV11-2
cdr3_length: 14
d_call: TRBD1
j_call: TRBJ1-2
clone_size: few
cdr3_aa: CASSPDRGTWGYTF
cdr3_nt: TGTGCCAGCAGCCCGGACAGGGGTACGTGGGGCTACACCTTC

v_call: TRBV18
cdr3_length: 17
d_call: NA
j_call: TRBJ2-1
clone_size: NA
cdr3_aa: CASSRAPPRPSYNEQFF
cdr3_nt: TGTGCCAGCTCGAGGGCACCCCCTAGACCCTCCTACAATGAGCAGTTCTTC

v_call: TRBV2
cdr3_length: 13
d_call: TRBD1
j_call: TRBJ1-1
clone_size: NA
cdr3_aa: CASGGTANTEAFF
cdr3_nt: TGTGCCAGCGGCGGGACAGCGAACACTGAAGCTTTCTTT

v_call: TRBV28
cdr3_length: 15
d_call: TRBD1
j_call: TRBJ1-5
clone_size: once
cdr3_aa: CASSPDRGLFQPQHF
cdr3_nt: TGTGCCAGCAGTCCCGACAGGGGGTTGTTTCAGCCCCAGCATTTT

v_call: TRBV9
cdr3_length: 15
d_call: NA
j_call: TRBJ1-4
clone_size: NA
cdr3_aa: CASSDGTGNREKLFF
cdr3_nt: TGTGCCAGCAGCGATGGAACAGGGAACCGTGAAAAACTGTTTTTT

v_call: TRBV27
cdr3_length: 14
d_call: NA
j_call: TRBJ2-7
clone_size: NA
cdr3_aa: CASRFDRSSYEQYF
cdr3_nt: TGTGCCAGCCGCTTCGACAGGAGCTCCTACGAGCAGTACTTC

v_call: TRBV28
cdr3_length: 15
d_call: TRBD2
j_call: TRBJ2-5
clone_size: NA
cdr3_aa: CASSPLREDQETQYF
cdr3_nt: TGTGCCAGCAGTCCTTTGCGGGAGGACCAAGAGACCCAGTACTTC